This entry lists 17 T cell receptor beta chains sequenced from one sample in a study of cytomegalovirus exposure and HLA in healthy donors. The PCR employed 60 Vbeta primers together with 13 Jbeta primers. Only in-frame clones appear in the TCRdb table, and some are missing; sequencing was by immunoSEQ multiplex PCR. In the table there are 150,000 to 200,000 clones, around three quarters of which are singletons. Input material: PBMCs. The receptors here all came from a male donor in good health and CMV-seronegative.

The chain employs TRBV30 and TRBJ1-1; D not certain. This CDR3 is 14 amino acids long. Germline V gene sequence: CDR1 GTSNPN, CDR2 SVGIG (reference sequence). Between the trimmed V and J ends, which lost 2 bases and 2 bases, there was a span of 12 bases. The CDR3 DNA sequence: TGTGCCTGGAGTCCCCGGCGGCCCAACACTGAAGCTTTCTTT. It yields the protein CAWSPRRPNTEAFF.

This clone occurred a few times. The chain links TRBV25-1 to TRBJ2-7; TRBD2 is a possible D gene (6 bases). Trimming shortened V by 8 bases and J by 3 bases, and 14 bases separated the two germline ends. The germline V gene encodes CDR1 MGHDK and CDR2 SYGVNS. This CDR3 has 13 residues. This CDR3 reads CASRQGGHYEQYF. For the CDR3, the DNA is TGTGCCAGCCGGCAGGGAGGCCACTACGAGCAGTACTTC.

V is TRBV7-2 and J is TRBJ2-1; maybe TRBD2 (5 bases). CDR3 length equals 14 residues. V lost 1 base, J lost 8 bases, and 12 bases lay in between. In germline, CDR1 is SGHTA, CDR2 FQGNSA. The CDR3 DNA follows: TGTGCCAGCAGCTTAGGGTCTAGCTTCTATGAGCAGTTCTTC. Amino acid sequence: CASSLGSSFYEQFF.

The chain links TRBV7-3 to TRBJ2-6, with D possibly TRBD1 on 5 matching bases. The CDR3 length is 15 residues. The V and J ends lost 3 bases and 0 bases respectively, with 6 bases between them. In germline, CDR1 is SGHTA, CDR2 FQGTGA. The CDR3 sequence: CASSLTASGANVLTF. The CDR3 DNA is TGTGCCAGCAGCTTGACAGCCTCTGGGGCCAACGTCCTGACTTTC. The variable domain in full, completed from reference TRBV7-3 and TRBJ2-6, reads GAGVSQTPSNKVTEKGKYVELRCDPISGHTALYWYRQSLGQGPEFLIYFQGTGAADDSGLPNDRFFAVRPEGSVSTLKIQRTERGDSAVYLCASSLTASGANVLTFGAGSRLTVL.

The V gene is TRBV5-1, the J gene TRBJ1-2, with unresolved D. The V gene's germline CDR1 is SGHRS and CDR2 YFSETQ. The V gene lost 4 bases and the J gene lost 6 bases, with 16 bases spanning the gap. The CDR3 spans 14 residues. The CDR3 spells CASSPRAPSDGYTF. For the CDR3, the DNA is TGCGCCAGCAGCCCGCGGGCACCATCGGATGGCTACACCTTC.

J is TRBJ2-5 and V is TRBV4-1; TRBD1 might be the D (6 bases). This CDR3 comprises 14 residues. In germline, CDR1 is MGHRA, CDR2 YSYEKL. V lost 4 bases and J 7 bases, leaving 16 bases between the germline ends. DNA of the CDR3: TGCGCCAGCAGCCCTCCCGGGACACATTGGACCCAGTACTTC. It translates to CASSPPGTHWTQYF.

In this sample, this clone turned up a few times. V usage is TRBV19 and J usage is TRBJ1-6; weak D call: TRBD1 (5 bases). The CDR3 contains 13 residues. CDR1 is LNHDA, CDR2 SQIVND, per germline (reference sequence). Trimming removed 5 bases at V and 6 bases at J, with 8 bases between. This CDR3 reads CASSRQGNSPLHF. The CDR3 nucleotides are TGTGCCAGTAGTCGTCAGGGTAATTCACCCCTCCACTTT.

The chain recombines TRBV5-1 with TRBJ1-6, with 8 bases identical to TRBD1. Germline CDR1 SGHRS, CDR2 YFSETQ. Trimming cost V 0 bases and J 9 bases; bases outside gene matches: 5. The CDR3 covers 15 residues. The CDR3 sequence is CASSLGQGSSSPLHF. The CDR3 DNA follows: TGCGCCAGCAGCTTGGGACAGGGGTCAAGTTCACCCCTCCACTTT.

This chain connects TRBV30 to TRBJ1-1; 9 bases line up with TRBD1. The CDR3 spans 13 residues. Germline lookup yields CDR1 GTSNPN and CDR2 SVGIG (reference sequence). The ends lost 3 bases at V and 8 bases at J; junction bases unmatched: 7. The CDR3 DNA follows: TGTGCCTGGAGCCTGGGACAGGGCGTGGAAGCTTTCTTT. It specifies CAWSLGQGVEAFF.

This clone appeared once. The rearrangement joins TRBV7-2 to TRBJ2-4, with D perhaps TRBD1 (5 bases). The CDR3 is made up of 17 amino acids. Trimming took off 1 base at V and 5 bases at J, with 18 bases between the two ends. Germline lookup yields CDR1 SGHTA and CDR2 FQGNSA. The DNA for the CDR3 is TGTGCCAGCAGCTTAGTAAGTTGGACCAGGGTCCAAAACATTCAGTACTTC. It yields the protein CASSLVSWTRVQNIQYF. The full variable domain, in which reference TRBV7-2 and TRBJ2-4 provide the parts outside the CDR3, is GAGVSQSPSNKVTEKGKDVELRCDPISGHTALYWYRQSLGQGLEFLIYFQGNSAPDKSGLPSDRFSAERTGGSVSTLTIQRTQQEDSAVYLCASSLVSWTRVQNIQYFGAGTRLSVL.

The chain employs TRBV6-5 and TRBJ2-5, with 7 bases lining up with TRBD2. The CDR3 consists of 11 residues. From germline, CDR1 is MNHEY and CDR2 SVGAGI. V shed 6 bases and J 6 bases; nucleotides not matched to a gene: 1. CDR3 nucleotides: TGTGCCAGCAGGGGGGGGAAGACCCAGTACTTC. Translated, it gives CASRGGKTQYF.

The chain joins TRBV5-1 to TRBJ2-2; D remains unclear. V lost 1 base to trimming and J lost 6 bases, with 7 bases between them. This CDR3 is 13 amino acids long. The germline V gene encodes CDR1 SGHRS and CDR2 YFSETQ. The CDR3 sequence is CASSLSAAGELFF. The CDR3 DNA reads TGCGCCAGCAGCTTGAGCGCGGCCGGGGAGCTGTTTTTT.

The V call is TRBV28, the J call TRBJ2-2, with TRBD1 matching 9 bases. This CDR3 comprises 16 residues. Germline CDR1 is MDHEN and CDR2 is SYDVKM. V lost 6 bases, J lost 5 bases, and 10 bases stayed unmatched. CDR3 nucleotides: TGTGCCAGCAGACAAGGCGGGACAGGGCGGACCGGGGAGCTGTTTTTT. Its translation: CASRQGGTGRTGELFF. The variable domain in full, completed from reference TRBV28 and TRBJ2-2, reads DVKVTQSSRYLVKRTGEKVFLECVQDMDHENMFWYRQDPGLGLRLIYFSYDVKMKEKGDIPEGYSVSREKKERFSLILESASTNQTSMYLCASRQGGTGRTGELFFGEGSRLTVL.

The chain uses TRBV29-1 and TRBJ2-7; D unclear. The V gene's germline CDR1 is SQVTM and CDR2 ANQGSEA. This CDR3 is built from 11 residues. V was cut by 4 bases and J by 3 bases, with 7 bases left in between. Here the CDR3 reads CSVVDHYEQYF. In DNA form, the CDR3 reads TGCAGCGTTGTAGACCACTACGAGCAGTACTTC.

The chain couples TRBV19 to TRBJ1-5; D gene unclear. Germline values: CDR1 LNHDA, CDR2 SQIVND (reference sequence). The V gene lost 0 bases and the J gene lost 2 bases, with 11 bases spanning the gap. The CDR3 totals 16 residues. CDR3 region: CASSIDLSTGNQPQHF. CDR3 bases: TGTGCCAGTAGTATAGATCTATCTACAGGCAATCAGCCCCAGCATTTT.

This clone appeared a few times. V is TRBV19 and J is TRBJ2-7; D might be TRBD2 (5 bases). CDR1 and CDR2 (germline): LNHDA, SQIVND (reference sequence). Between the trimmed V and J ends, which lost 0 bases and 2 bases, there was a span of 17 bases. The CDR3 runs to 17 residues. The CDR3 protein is CASSIEVWTELPYEQYF. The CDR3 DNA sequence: TGTGCCAGTAGTATAGAGGTCTGGACTGAGTTACCCTACGAGCAGTACTTC.

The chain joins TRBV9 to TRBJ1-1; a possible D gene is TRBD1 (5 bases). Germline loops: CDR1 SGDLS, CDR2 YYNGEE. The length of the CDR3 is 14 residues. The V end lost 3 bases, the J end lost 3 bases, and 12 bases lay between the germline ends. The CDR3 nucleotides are TGTGCCAGCAGCGAGGGGCCTGGGGACACTGAAGCTTTCTTT. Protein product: CASSEGPGDTEAFF.